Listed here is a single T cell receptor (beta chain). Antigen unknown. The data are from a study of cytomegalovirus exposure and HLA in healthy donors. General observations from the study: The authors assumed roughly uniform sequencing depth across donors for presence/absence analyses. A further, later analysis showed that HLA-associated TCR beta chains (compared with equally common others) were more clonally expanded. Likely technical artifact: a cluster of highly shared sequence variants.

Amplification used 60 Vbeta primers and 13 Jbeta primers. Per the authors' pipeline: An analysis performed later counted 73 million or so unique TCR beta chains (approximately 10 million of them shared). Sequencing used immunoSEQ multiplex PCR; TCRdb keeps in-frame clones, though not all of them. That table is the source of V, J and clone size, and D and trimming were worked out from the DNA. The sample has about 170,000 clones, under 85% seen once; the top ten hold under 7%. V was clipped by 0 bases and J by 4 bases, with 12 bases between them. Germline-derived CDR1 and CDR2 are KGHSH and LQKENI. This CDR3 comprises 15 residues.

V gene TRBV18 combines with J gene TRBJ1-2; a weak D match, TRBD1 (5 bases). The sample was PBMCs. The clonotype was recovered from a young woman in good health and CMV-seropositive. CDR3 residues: CASSPPSGESYGYTF. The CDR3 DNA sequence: TGTGCCAGCTCACCACCGTCGGGGGAATCCTATGGCTACACCTTC.